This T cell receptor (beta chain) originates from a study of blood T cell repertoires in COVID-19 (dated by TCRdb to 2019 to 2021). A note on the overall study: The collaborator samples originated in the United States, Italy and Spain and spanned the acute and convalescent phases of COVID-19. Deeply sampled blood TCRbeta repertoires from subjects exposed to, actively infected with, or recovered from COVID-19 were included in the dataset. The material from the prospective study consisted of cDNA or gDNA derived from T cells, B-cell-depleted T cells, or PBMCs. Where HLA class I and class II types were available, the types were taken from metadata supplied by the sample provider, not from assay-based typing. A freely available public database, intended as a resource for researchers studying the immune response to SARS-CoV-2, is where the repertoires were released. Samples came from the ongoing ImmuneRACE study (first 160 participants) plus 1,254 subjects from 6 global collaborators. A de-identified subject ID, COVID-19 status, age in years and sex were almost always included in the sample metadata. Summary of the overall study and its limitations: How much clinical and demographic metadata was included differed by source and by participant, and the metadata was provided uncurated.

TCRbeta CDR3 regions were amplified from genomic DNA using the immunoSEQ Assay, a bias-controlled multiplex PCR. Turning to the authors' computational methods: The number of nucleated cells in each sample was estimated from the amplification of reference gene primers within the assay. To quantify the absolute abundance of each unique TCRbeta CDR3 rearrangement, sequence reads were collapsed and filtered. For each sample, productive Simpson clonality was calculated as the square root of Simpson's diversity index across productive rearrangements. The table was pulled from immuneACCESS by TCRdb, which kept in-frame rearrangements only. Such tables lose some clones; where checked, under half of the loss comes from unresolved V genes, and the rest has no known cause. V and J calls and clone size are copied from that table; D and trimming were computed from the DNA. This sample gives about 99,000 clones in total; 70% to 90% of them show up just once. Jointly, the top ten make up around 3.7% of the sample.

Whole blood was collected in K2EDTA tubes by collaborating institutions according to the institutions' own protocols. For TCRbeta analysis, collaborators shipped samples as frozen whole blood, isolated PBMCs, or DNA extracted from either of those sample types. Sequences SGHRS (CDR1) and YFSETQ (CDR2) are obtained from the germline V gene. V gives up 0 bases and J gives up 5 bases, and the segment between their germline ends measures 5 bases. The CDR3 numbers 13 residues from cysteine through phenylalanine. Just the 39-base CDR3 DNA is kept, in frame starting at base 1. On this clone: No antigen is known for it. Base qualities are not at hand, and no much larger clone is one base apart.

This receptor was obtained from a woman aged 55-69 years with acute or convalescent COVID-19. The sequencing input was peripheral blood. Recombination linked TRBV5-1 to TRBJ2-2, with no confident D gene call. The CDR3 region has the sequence CASSLAMTGELFF. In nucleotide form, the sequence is TGCGCCAGCAGCTTGGCTATGACCGGGGAGCTGTTTTTT.